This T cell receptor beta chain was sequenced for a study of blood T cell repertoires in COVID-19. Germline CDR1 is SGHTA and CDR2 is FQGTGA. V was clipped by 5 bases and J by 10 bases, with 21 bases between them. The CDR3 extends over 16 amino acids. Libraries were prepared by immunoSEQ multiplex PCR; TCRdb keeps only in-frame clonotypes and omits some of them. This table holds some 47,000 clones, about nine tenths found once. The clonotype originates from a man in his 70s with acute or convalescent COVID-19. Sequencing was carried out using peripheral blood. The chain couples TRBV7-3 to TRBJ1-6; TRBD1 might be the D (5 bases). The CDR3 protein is CASSVIGGVKGSPLHF. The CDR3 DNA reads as TGTGCCAGCAGCGTGATCGGGGGGGTAAAAGGGTCACCCCTCCACTTT.